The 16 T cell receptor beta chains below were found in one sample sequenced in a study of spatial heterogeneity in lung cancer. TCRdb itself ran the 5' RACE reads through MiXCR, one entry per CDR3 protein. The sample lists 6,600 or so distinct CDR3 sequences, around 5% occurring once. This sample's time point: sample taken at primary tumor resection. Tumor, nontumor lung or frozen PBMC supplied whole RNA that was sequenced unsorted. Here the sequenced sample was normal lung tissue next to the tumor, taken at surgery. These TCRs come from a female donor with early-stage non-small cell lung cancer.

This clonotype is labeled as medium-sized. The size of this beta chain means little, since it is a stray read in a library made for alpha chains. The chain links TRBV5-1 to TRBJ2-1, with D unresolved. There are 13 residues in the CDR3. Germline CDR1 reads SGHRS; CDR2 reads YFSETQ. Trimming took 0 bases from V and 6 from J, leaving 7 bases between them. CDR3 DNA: TGCGCCAGCAGCTTGGCTCTTTCCAATGAGCAGTTCTTC. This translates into CASSLALSNEQFF.

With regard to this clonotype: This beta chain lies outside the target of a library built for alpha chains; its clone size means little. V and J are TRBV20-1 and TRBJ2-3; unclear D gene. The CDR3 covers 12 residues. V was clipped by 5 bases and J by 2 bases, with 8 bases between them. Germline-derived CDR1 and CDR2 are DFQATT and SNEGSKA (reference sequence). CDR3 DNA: TGCAGTGCTTTTAAAGACACAGATACGCAGTATTTT. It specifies CSAFKDTDTQYF.

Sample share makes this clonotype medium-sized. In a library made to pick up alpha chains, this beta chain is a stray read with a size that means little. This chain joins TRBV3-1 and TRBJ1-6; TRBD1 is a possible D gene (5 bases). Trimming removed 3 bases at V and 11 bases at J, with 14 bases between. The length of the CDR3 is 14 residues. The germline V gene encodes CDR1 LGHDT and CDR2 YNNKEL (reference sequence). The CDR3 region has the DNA TGTGCCAGCAGCCACCAGGGTCACGGGGCACCCCTCCACTTT. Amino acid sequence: CASSHQGHGAPLHF.

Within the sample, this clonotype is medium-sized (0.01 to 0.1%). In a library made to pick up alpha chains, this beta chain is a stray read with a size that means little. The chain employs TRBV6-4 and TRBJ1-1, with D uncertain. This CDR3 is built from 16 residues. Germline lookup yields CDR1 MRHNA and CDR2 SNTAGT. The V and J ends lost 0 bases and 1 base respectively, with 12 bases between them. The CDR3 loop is CASSDSAPPRNTEAFF. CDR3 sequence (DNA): TGTGCCAGCAGTGACTCGGCCCCCCCGAGGAACACTGAAGCTTTCTTT.

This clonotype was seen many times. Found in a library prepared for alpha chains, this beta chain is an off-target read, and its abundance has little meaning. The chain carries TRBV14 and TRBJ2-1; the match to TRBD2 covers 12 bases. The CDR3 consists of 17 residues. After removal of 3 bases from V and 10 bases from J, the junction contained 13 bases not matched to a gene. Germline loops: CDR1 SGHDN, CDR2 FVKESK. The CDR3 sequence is CASSQASGGVQFIEQFF. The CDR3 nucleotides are TGTGCCAGCAGCCAGGCTAGCGGGGGGGTTCAATTCATCGAGCAGTTCTTC.

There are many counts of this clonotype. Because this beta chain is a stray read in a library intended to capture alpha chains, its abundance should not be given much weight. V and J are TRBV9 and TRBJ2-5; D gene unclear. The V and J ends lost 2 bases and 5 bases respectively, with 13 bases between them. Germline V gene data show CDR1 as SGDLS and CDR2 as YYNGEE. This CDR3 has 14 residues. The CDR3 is CASSVKSLAETQYF. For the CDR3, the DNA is TGTGCCAGCAGCGTTAAGAGTTTGGCGGAGACCCAGTACTTC.

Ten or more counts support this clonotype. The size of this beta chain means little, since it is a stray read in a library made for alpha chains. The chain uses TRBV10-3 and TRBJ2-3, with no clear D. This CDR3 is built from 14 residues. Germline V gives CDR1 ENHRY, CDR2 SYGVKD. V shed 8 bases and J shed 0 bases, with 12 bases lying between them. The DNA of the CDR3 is TGTGCCATCGGCGACCTTTCTAGCACAGATACGCAGTATTTT. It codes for CAIGDLSSTDTQYF.

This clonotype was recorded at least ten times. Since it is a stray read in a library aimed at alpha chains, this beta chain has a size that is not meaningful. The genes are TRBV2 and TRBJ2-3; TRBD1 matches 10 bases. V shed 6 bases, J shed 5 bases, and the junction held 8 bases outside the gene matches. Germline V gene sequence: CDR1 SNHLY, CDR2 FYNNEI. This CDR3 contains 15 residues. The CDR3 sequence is CASRQDRGRLDTQYF. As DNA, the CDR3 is TGTGCCAGCAGGCAAGACAGGGGGCGGTTAGATACGCAGTATTTT.

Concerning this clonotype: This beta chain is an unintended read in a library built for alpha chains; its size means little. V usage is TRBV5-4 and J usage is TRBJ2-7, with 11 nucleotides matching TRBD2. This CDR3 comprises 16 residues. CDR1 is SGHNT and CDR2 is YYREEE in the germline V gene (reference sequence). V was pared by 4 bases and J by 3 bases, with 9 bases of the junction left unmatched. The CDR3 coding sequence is TGTGCCAGCAGCGATCGAGCCGGGACTAGCGGCTACGAGCAGTACTTC. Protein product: CASSDRAGTSGYEQYF.

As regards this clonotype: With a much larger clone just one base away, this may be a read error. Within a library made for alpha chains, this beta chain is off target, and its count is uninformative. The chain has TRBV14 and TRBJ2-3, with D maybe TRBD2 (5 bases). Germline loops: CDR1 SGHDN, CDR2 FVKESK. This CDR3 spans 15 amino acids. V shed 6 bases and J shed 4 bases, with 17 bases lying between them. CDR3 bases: TGTGCCAGCAGTCCACCGGGGATCCACGCAGATACGCAGTATTTT. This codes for CASSPPGIHADTQYF.

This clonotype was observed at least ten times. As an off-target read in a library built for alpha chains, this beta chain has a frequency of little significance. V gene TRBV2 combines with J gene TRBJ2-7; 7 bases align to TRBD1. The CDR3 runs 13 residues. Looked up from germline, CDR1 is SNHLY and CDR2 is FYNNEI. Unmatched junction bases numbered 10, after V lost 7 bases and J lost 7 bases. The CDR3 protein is CASKGQATREQYF. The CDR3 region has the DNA TGTGCCAGCAAAGGACAGGCGACGCGGGAGCAGTACTTC.

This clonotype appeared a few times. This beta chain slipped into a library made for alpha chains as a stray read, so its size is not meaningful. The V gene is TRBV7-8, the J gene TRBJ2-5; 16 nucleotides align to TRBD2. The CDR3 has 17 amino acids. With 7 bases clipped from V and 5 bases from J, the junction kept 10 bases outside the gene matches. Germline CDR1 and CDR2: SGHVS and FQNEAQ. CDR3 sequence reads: CASIPGTSGRGWETQYF. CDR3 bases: TGTGCCAGCATCCCGGGGACTAGCGGGAGGGGATGGGAGACCCAGTACTTC.

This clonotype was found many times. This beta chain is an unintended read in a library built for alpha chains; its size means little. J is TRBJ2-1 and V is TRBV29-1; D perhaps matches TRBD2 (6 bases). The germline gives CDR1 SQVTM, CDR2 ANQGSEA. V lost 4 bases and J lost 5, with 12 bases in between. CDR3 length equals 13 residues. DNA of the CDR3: TGCAGCGTTGCGAGTAGCGGCCACAATGAGCAGTTCTTC. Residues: CSVASSGHNEQFF.

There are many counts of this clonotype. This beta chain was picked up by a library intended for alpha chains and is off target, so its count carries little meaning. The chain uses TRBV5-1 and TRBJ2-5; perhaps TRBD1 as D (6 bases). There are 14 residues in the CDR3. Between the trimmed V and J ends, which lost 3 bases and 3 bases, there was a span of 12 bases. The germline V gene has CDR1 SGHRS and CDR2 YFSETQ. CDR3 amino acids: CASSSWTEKETQYF. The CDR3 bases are TGCGCCAGCAGCTCGTGGACAGAAAAAGAGACCCAGTACTTC.

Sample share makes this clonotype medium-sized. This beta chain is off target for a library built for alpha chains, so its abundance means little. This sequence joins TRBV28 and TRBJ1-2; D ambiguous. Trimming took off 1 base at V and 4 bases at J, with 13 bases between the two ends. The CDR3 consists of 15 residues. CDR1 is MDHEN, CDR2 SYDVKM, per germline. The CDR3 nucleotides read TGTGCCAGCAGTTTATCGGGCGGAGTTGGCTATGGCTACACCTTC. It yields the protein CASSLSGGVGYGYTF.

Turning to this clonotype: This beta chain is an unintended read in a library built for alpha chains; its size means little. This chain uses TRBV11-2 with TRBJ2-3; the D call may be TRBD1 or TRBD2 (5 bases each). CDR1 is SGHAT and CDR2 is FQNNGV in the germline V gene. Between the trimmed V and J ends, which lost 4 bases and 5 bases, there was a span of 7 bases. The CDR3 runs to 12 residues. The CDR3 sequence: CASSSGGDTQYF. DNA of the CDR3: TGTGCCAGCAGCTCTGGGGGAGATACGCAGTATTTT.